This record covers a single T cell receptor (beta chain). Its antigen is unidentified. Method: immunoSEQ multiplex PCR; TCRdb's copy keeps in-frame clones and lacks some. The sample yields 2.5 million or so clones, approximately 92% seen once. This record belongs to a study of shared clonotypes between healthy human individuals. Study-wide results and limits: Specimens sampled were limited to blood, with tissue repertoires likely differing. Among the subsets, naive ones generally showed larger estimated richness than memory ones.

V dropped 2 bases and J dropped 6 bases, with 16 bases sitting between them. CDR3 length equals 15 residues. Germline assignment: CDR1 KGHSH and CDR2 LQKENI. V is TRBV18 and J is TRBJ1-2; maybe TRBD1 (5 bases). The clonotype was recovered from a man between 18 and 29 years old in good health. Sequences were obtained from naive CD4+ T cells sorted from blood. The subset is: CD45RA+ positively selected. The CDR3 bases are TGTGCCAGCTCACCAGGGGACTGGGGGGGAGATGGCTACACCTTC. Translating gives CASSPGDWGGDGYTF.